This TCR beta chain came from a study of PD-L1 blockade in urothelial cancer. In the study overall: About 85% of the roughly 30 patients comprised males who had bladder-origin urothelial cancer. A median of about 140,000 T cells was found in the blood samples. Findings and caveats of the study: A pretreatment blood TCR clonality that fell below the median predicted better progression-free and overall survival.

Locally advanced or metastatic urothelial carcinoma was diagnosed in the patients. Only in-frame clones appear in the TCRdb table, and some are missing; sequencing was by immunoSEQ multiplex PCR. The sample has about 25,000 clones, roughly 80% seen once. CDR1 and CDR2 (germline): MNHNS, SASEGT. With V trimmed by 3 bases and J by 2 bases, 4 bases remained unmatched. CDR3 length: 15 residues. Concerning this clone: The antigen remains undetermined.

The TCR originated in a man in his 70s with urothelial cancer. The sequencing here drew on PBMCs, taken around atezolizumab (anti-PD-L1) treatment. The J gene is TRBJ2-1, the V gene TRBV6-1, with TRBD2 matching 7 bases. The CDR3 here is CASSEGGSPYNEQFF. For the CDR3, the DNA is TGTGCCAGCAGTGAGGGCGGGAGCCCCTACAATGAGCAGTTCTTC.